The 14 T cell receptor beta chains in this list originate from one sample, sequenced in a study of blood T cell repertoires in COVID-19. Sequencing used immunoSEQ multiplex PCR; TCRdb keeps in-frame clones, though not all of them. The table has under 20,000 clones, 85% to 95% seen once; the top ten hold 4.1%. The sample comprised peripheral blood. The source is a woman between 45 and 65 years old with active COVID-19.

The rearrangement uses TRBV19 and TRBJ2-1, with no clear D. This CDR3 is built from 11 residues. V was trimmed by 5 bases and J by 8 bases, leaving 7 bases between them. Looked up from germline, CDR1 is LNHDA and CDR2 is SQIVND (reference sequence). CDR3 in amino acids: CASSPCDEQFF. CDR3 bases: TGTGCCAGTAGTCCCTGTGATGAGCAGTTCTTC.

The chain links TRBV29-1 to TRBJ2-7; weak D call: TRBD1 (5 bases). The CDR3 has 13 amino acids. V was trimmed by 4 bases and J by 0 bases, leaving 10 bases between them. Per the germline V gene, CDR1 is SQVTM and CDR2 is ANQGSEA. For the CDR3, the DNA is TGCAGCGTTGTTGGGGCAACCTCCTACGAGCAGTACTTC. Its translation is CSVVGATSYEQYF.

The V and J genes are TRBV5-1 and TRBJ1-1, with 9 positions matching TRBD1. With 7 bases clipped from V and 11 bases from J, the junction kept 15 bases outside the gene matches. Germline V gene data show CDR1 as SGHRS and CDR2 as YFSETQ. The CDR3 runs 14 residues. The CDR3 coding sequence is TGCGCCAGCGGGGAGCGGGACAGGGTTGTTGGTGCTTTCTTT. This translates into CASGERDRVVGAFF.

CDR3 region: CASSDFGQVGELFF. For the CDR3, the DNA is TGTGCCAGTAGTGACTTCGGACAGGTCGGGGAGCTGTTTTTT. The gene calls are TRBV19 and TRBJ2-2, with TRBD1 identical over 7 bases. CDR1 is LNHDA, CDR2 SQIVND, per germline (reference sequence). This CDR3 comprises 14 residues. With V trimmed by 5 bases and J by 7 bases, 7 bases remained unmatched.

The rearrangement joins TRBV27 to TRBJ2-2, with D possibly TRBD1 on 5 matching bases. V lost 2 bases and J 7 bases, leaving 8 bases between the germline ends. Germline V gene sequence: CDR1 MNHEY, CDR2 SMNVEV (reference sequence). The CDR3 runs to 13 residues. The CDR3 sequence is CASSLNGHGELFF. CDR3 DNA: TGTGCCAGCAGTTTAAATGGACACGGGGAGCTGTTTTTT.

The V and J genes are TRBV5-1 and TRBJ2-4; tentatively, D is TRBD1 (5 bases). CDR1 and CDR2 from the germline V gene are SGHRS and YFSETQ. The V end was cut by 5 bases, the J end by 11 bases, with 17 bases between. The CDR3 loop spans 13 amino acids. CDR3 in amino acids: CASRRQGEAVQYF. The CDR3 nucleotides read TGCGCCAGCAGAAGGCAGGGTGAGGCCGTTCAGTACTTC.

The V call is TRBV10-2, the J call TRBJ2-7, with TRBD2 matching 9 bases. In germline, CDR1 is WSHSY, CDR2 SAAADI. Germline trimming cut 2 bases from V and 2 bases from J; bases unmatched to any gene: 7. CDR3 length equals 16 residues. The CDR3 sequence is CASSEVVSGSPYEQYF. For the CDR3, the DNA is TGCGCCAGCAGTGAGGTTGTTAGCGGGAGCCCCTACGAGCAGTACTTC.

The chain recombines TRBV30 with TRBJ1-2; the D gene is possibly TRBD1 (5 bases). Germline V CDR1 and CDR2: GTSNPN, SVGIG (reference sequence). The CDR3 spans 13 residues. V was clipped by 7 bases and J by 8 bases, with 20 bases between them. CDR3: CASTGGNLWGYTF. The CDR3 DNA sequence: TGTGCCTCAACGGGGGGGAATCTTTGGGGCTACACCTTC. The variable domain in full, completed from reference TRBV30 and TRBJ1-2, reads SQTIHQWPATLVQPVGSPLSLECTVEGTSNPNLYWYRQAAGRGLQLLFYSVGIGQISSEVPQNLSASRPQDRQFILSSKKLLLSDSGFYLCASTGGNLWGYTFGSGTRLTVV.

The CDR3 coding sequence is TGTGCCAGCAGTGGCGGGCGGATACAAGAGACCCAGTACTTC. Its translation is CASSGGRIQETQYF. The chain is built from TRBV2 and TRBJ2-5; D perhaps matches TRBD2 (5 bases). The V and J ends lost 4 bases and 2 bases respectively, with 11 bases between them. This CDR3 spans 14 amino acids. In germline, CDR1 is SNHLY, CDR2 FYNNEI.

The chain is built from TRBV9 and TRBJ2-2; 7 nucleotides line up with TRBD2. The length of the CDR3 is 16 residues. Germline V gives CDR1 SGDLS, CDR2 YYNGEE. V lost 3 bases to trimming and J lost 0 bases; unmatched junction nucleotides: 5. CDR3 in DNA: TGTGCCAGCAGCGCCAGCGGGAACGCGAACACCGGGGAGCTGTTTTTT. Its protein product is CASSASGNANTGELFF. Based on the CDR3 plus reference TRBV9 and TRBJ2-2, the full variable domain is DSGVTQTPKHLITATGQRVTLRCSPRSGDLSVYWYQQSLDQGLQFLIQYYNGEERAKGNILERFSAQQFPDLHSELNLSSLELGDSALYFCASSASGNANTGELFFGEGSRLTVL.

CDR3 DNA: TGTGCCATCAGTGACTCAGGGTTCCGGGAGACCCAGTACTTC. Translated, it gives CAISDSGFRETQYF. The gene calls are TRBV10-3 and TRBJ2-5, with D maybe TRBD1 (5 bases). Germline CDR1 and CDR2: ENHRY and SYGVKD. V was clipped by 3 bases and J by 5 bases, with 13 bases between them. CDR3 size: 14 residues.

This clone showed up just once. V is TRBV5-1 and J is TRBJ2-2, with 8 bases aligning to TRBD1. CDR1 is SGHRS, CDR2 YFSETQ, per germline. This CDR3 has 17 residues. The ends lost 2 bases at V and 0 bases at J; junction bases unmatched: 6. The CDR3 sequence: CASSLGQGTTNTGELFF. In DNA, the CDR3 is TGCGCCAGCAGCTTAGGACAGGGAACCACGAACACCGGGGAGCTGTTTTTT.

The chain links TRBV27 to TRBJ2-7; a possible D gene is TRBD2 (7 bases). Trimming took off 8 bases at V and 7 bases at J, with 18 bases between the two ends. Looked up from germline, CDR1 is MNHEY and CDR2 is SMNVEV (reference sequence). The CDR3 contains 13 residues. The CDR3 here is CASVRGGAVEQYF. CDR3 nucleotide sequence: TGTGCCAGCGTCCGAGGGGGGGCTGTGGAGCAGTACTTC.

The CDR3 protein is CASSPLAGGPSDTQYF. The CDR3 DNA reads as TGTGCCAGCTCACCACTAGCGGGAGGGCCGTCAGATACGCAGTATTTT. The chain has TRBV18 and TRBJ2-3; 11 bases agree with TRBD2. Germline CDR1 is KGHSH and CDR2 is LQKENI. This CDR3 region has 16 residues. The V segment lost 1 base and the J segment 4 bases; nucleotides outside the gene matches: 4.